This T cell receptor beta chain was observed in a study of blood T cell repertoires in COVID-19. Study background: T cells, B-cell-depleted T cells, or PBMCs supplied cDNA or gDNA.

Generated by immunoSEQ multiplex PCR, the TCRdb table keeps only in-frame clones and is missing some. This sample has about 25,000 clones; around 88% occur once, and the top ten carry roughly 8.3%. There are 13 residues in the CDR3. The germline V gene encodes CDR1 SNHLY and CDR2 FYNNEI. Trimming cost V 3 bases and J 1 base, with 4 bases left between them. This rearrangement joins TRBV2 to TRBJ2-1, with D hard to call. Input material: peripheral blood. The sequence derives from a human donor with active COVID-19. The donor label of this sample is uncertain. The CDR3 region has the DNA TGTGCCAGCAGTGACTTGTCCTACAATGAGCAGTTCTTC. It encodes CASSDLSYNEQFF. The complete variable domain, with remaining parts taken from reference TRBV2 and TRBJ2-1, reads EPEVTQTPSHQVTQMGQEVILRCVPISNHLYFYWYRQILGQKVEFLVSFYNNEISEKSEIFDDQFSVERPDGSNFTLKIRSTKLEDSAMYFCASSDLSYNEQFFGPGTRLTVL.